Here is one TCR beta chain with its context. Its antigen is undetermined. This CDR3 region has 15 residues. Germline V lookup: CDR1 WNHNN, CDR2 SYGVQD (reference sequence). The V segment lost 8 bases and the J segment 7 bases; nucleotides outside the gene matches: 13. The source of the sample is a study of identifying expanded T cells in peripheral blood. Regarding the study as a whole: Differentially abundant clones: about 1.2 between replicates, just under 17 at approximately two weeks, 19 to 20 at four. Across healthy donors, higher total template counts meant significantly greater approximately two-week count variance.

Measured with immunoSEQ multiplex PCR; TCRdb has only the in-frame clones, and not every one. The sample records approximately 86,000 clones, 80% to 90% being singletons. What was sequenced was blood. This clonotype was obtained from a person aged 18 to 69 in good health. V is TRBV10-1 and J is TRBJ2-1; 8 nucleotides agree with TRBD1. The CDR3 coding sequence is TGCGCCAGCGCGACCGGGACAGGTTTTGGTAATGAGCAGTTCTTC. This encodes CASATGTGFGNEQFF.